This is a list of T cell receptor beta chains from one sample in a study of blood T cell repertoires in COVID-19. Clones were read by immunoSEQ multiplex PCR, and TCRdb kept only the in-frame ones, dropping some. The data hold more than 35,000 clones, with around 90% observed a single time. Material for sequencing was peripheral blood. These receptors all stem from a man aged 60 to 69 with acute or convalescent COVID-19. The conserved cysteine and the conserved F or W are not part of the CDR3 here.

V	J	length	CDR3
TRBV5-1	TRBJ1-1	11	ASSRDRVPEAF
TRBV19	TRBJ2-2	13	ASMASGRGTGELF
TRBV15	TRBJ1-2	14	ATSKEPGQYNYGYT
TRBV7-9	TRBJ2-5	12	ASSARDRRETQY
TRBV19	TRBJ1-2	17	ASRDEGKGTSSLNYGYT
TRBV29-1	TRBJ2-1	8	SVAENEQF
TRBV7-6	TRBJ2-3	14	ASSLGAGGITDTQY
TRBV2	TRBJ2-5	10	ASMGTGETQY
TRBV2	TRBJ1-2	11	ASGERSAYGYT
TRBV7-8	TRBJ1-5	15	ASSLFVGTGGNQPQH
TRBV3-1/TRBV3-2	TRBJ1-3	9	GVSSGNTIY
TRBV7-9	TRBJ1-3	10	ASSPESYTIY
TRBV15	TRBJ2-7	14	ATSRDPGGIRYEQY
TRBV7-2	TRBJ1-6	14	ASSPWAAGYGSPLH
TRBV14	TRBJ1-2	12	ASSQALRVGGYT
TRBV12-5	TRBJ2-3	12	ASGLGTRTDTQY
TRBV2	TRBJ2-3	13	ASSEDRSSTDTQY
TRBV25-1	TRBJ2-6	14	ASSESPGSGANVLT
TRBV4-2	TRBJ1-1	14	ASSQAVQGVHTEAF
TRBV11-3	TRBJ1-1	11	ASSPQGNTEAF
TRBV19	TRBJ2-7	13	ASSIGTGVTYEQY
TRBV10-3	TRBJ2-3	13	AIRGDWRVTDTQY
TRBV2	TRBJ2-7	13	ASSVGQGDWYEQY